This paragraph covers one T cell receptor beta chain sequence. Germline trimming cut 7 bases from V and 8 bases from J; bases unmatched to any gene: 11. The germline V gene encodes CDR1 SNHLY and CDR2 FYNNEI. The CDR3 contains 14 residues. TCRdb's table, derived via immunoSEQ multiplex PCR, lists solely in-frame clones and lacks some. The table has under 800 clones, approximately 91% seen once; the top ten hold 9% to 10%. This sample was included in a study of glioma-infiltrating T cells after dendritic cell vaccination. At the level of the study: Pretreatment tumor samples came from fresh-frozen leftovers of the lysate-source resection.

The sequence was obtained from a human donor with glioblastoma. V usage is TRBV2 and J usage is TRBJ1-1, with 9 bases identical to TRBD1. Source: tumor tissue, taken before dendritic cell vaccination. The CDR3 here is CASNPLDRGSEAFF. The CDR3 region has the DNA TGTGCCAGCAATCCATTGGACAGGGGCTCCGAAGCTTTCTTT. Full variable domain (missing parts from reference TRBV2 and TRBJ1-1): EPEVTQTPSHQVTQMGQEVILRCVPISNHLYFYWYRQILGQKVEFLVSFYNNEISEKSEIFDDQFSVERPDGSNFTLKIRSTKLEDSAMYFCASNPLDRGSEAFFGQGTRLTVV.